These 25 T cell receptor beta chains share one sample of origin, sequenced in a study of cytomegalovirus exposure and HLA in healthy donors. A multiplex PCR was run with 60 Vbeta primers and 13 Jbeta primers. Profiling relied on immunoSEQ multiplex PCR, and the TCRdb table lists in-frame clones only, not all of them. Altogether about 120,000 clones are present, roughly 80% being singletons, with the ten largest covering about a fifth. Sequenced: PBMCs. These receptors were obtained from a man aged 30 to 39 in good health and CMV-seropositive.

The sample holds one count of this clone. The rearrangement links TRBV14 to TRBJ2-1, with D perhaps TRBD1 (6 bases). The V end was cut by 0 bases, the J end by 9 bases, with 18 bases between. The germline V gene has CDR1 SGHDN and CDR2 FVKESK. The CDR3 covers 16 residues. The CDR3 DNA follows: TGTGCCAGCAGCCAAGATAGTGCAGGGGCCAGGACTGAGCAGTTCTTC. Translating it yields CASSQDSAGARTEQFF.

The rearrangement uses TRBV10-1 and TRBJ1-2; 9 bases line up with TRBD1. Germline trimming cut 0 bases from V and 4 bases from J; bases unmatched to any gene: 18. The CDR3 covers 20 residues. Germline V CDR1 and CDR2: WNHNN, SYGVQD (reference sequence). In DNA form, the CDR3 reads TGCGCCAGCAGTGAGTCGCAGCAGAAAAAACAGGGGGCTCGTTCCTATGGCTACACCTTC. As protein: CASSESQQKKQGARSYGYTF.

The rearrangement uses TRBV6-1 and TRBJ2-3; TRBD1 aligns across 8 bases. Germline V gene data show CDR1 as MNHNS and CDR2 as SASEGT. The CDR3 has 18 amino acids. V was pared by 3 bases and J by 6 bases, with 17 bases of the junction left unmatched. For the CDR3, the DNA is TGTGCCAGCAGTGAGGGGGTAAGGGGACAGGTGCTGCGGGATACGCAGTATTTT. It codes for CASSEGVRGQVLRDTQYF.

This clone was counted a few times. V is TRBV27 and J is TRBJ1-1; TRBD1 matches 9 bases. The V gene's germline CDR1 is MNHEY and CDR2 SMNVEV (reference sequence). Losses at the gene ends were 6 bases for V and 1 base for J; bases not matched to a gene: 6. The CDR3 extends over 15 amino acids. This chain's CDR3 is CASRTWTGANTEAFF. The CDR3 region has the DNA TGTGCCAGCAGGACATGGACAGGGGCGAACACTGAAGCTTTCTTT.

This chain joins TRBV5-1 and TRBJ2-5; TRBD2 matches 8 bases. This CDR3 has 13 amino acids. CDR1 and CDR2 from the germline V gene are SGHRS and YFSETQ. Trimming at V came to 8 bases and at J to 5 bases, leaving 8 bases not matched to a gene. The CDR3 DNA sequence: TGCGCCAGTTCCGGGACTAGGGGGGAGACCCAGTACTTC. This encodes CASSGTRGETQYF.

The chain recombines TRBV2 with TRBJ1-2, with TRBD1 matching 10 bases. CDR1 and CDR2 (germline): SNHLY, FYNNEI. The junction had 6 bases not matched to a gene; V was cut back by 2 bases and J by 3 bases. The CDR3 is made up of 16 amino acids. CDR3 amino acids: CASSEYGDRGDYGYTF. CDR3 bases: TGTGCCAGCAGTGAATATGGGGACAGGGGTGACTATGGCTACACCTTC.

This sequence joins TRBV5-1 and TRBJ2-2, with 7 bases matching TRBD1. CDR3 length equals 15 residues. V was clipped by 2 bases and J by 7 bases; unmatched bases: 8. The germline V gene has CDR1 SGHRS and CDR2 YFSETQ. The CDR3 DNA reads as TGCGCCAGCAGCTTTTCATCCAGGGGGATCGGGGAGCTGTTTTTT. Amino acids: CASSFSSRGIGELFF.

The V and J genes are TRBV7-2 and TRBJ1-5; D is perhaps TRBD1 (6 bases). Germline V gene lookup returns CDR1 SGHTA and CDR2 FQGNSA. The CDR3 extends over 15 amino acids. The V end lost 6 bases, the J end lost 7 bases, and 19 bases lay between the germline ends. CDR3 in DNA: TGTGCCAGCAGTCCCACAGGGACCTCAGGACAGCCCCAGCATTTT. Its protein product is CASSPTGTSGQPQHF.

Only one count was recorded for this clone. The chain has TRBV6-1 and TRBJ2-5; D is ambiguous. CDR1 is MNHNS, CDR2 SASEGT, per germline. The CDR3 contains 12 residues. V lost 5 bases and J 2 bases, leaving 6 bases between the germline ends. CDR3 loop: CASSYTQETQYF. CDR3 in DNA: TGTGCCAGCAGTTATACACAAGAGACCCAGTACTTC.

This clone showed up just a few times. Different DNA sequences within this sample yield the same CDR3. The J gene is TRBJ1-5, the V gene TRBV2; D is ambiguous. Germline V lookup: CDR1 SNHLY, CDR2 FYNNEI. Trimming cost V 7 bases and J 2 bases, with 6 bases left between them. The CDR3 sequence is 12 residues long. The DNA for the CDR3 is TGTGCCAGCACCCCGGGCAATCAGCCCCAGCATTTT. Its protein product is CASTPGNQPQHF. Full variable domain (outside the CDR3, taken from reference TRBV2 and TRBJ1-5): EPEVTQTPSHQVTQMGQEVILRCVPISNHLYFYWYRQILGQKVEFLVSFYNNEISEKSEIFDDQFSVERPDGSNFTLKIRSTKLEDSAMYFCASTPGNQPQHFGDGTRLSIL.

CDR3 sequence reads: CASNETGIDEQYV. The DNA of the CDR3 is TGCGCCAGCAACGAGACAGGGATCGACGAGCAGTACGTC. This chain uses TRBV5-1 with TRBJ2-7; TRBD1 matches 7 bases. The CDR3 totals 13 residues. The trim removed 6 bases at V and 5 bases at J, leaving 8 bases unmatched. The germline CDR1 and CDR2 sequences are SGHRS and YFSETQ.

This rearrangement joins TRBV7-3 to TRBJ2-2; 10 bases match TRBD2. There are 18 residues in the CDR3. From germline, CDR1 is SGHTA and CDR2 FQGTGA. V shed 3 bases, J shed 7 bases, and the junction held 14 bases outside the gene matches. In DNA form, the CDR3 reads TGTGCCAGCAGCTTGGAGCGGGGGGGACTTTACTTTGGCGGGGAGCTGTTTTTT. It codes for CASSLERGGLYFGGELFF.

The chain couples TRBV27 to TRBJ1-1; possibly TRBD1 for D (6 bases). The V and J ends lost 2 bases and 5 bases respectively, with 12 bases between them. The CDR3 covers 14 residues. Germline V gives CDR1 MNHEY, CDR2 SMNVEV (reference sequence). The CDR3 coding sequence is TGTGCCAGCAGTTTAACGGCGGGGGCAACTGAAGCTTTCTTT. Residues: CASSLTAGATEAFF.

V gene TRBV11-2 combines with J gene TRBJ1-2, with D maybe TRBD1 (5 bases). Germline-derived CDR1 and CDR2 are SGHAT and FQNNGV. CDR3 length equals 16 residues. V lost 3 bases to trimming and J lost 8 bases, with 22 bases between them. DNA of the CDR3: TGTGCCAGCAGCTTGCAAAAGACAGCCACTTTGAGCGGCTACACCTTC. Translated, it gives CASSLQKTATLSGYTF.

The gene calls are TRBV6-6 and TRBJ1-1, with a weak D call TRBD1 (5 bases). The germline CDR1 and CDR2 sequences are MNHNY and SVGAGI (reference sequence). With 2 bases removed from V and 1 base from J, the gap between germline ends came to 8 bases. The CDR3 extends over 14 amino acids. In DNA form, the CDR3 reads TGTGCCAGCAGTTACAGGGGCCAGAACACTGAAGCTTTCTTT. It translates to CASSYRGQNTEAFF.

The V and J genes are TRBV5-4 and TRBJ1-6; maybe TRBD1 (6 bases). Trimming pared 0 bases from V and 1 base from J, leaving 11 bases between. From germline, CDR1 is SGHNT and CDR2 YYREEE (reference sequence). This CDR3 is 17 amino acids long. Written as DNA, the CDR3 is TGTGCCAGCAGCTTGGGGCAGGGGAGATCCTATAATTCACCCCTCCACTTT. Its protein product is CASSLGQGRSYNSPLHF.

There are a few counts of this clone. The J gene is TRBJ1-1, the V gene TRBV6-1; D gene ambiguous. The CDR3 runs 13 residues. From germline, CDR1 is MNHNS and CDR2 SASEGT. Between the trimmed V and J ends, which lost 3 bases and 0 bases, there was a span of 5 bases. CDR3 region: CASSDQLNTEAFF. The CDR3 DNA is TGTGCCAGCAGTGACCAGTTGAACACTGAAGCTTTCTTT.

This clone was seen a handful of times. This rearrangement joins TRBV4-2 to TRBJ2-7; 10 bases map to TRBD2. V trimming: 3 bases; J trimming: 0 bases; junction bases outside the gene matches: 2. The germline CDR1 and CDR2 sequences are LGHNA and YNFKEQ. CDR3 length: 15 residues. CDR3 DNA sequence: TGTGCCAGCAGCCACCTAGCGGGGGACTCCTACGAGCAGTACTTC. Its translation is CASSHLAGDSYEQYF.

This sequence joins TRBV6-1 and TRBJ2-1; D possibly corresponds to TRBD2 (6 bases). The length of the CDR3 is 16 residues. CDR1 and CDR2 from the germline V gene are MNHNS and SASEGT. Trimming pared 4 bases from V and 0 bases from J, leaving 13 bases between. CDR3 in DNA: TGTGCCAGCAGTGTTCGGGGGACTGGCTCCTACAATGAGCAGTTCTTC. Translating gives CASSVRGTGSYNEQFF.

The genes are TRBV5-1 and TRBJ1-2, with TRBD1 as a possible D gene (5 bases). CDR3 length: 15 amino acids. Germline V gives CDR1 SGHRS, CDR2 YFSETQ. Trimming shortened V by 5 bases and J by 0 bases, and 14 bases separated the two germline ends. CDR3: CASRSGTGANYGYTF. CDR3 bases: TGCGCCAGCAGATCCGGGACGGGAGCTAACTATGGCTACACCTTC.

This clone was detected a few times. The CDR3 spells CASSLLAGVDTQYF. In DNA form, the CDR3 reads TGCGCCAGCAGCTTGCTAGCGGGAGTAGATACGCAGTATTTT. The chain recombines TRBV5-1 with TRBJ2-3, with TRBD2 matching over 10 bases. This CDR3 is built from 14 residues. Germline lookup yields CDR1 SGHRS and CDR2 YFSETQ. After removal of 1 base from V and 5 bases from J, the junction contained 1 base not matched to a gene.

This chain joins TRBV7-9 and TRBJ1-2; 7 nucleotides line up with TRBD1. The CDR3 length is 12 residues. The ends lost 9 bases at V and 4 bases at J; junction bases unmatched: 5. Germline V gene data show CDR1 as SEHNR and CDR2 as FQNEAQ (reference sequence). This chain's CDR3 is CASGQASYGYTF. CDR3 sequence (DNA): TGTGCCAGTGGACAGGCGAGCTATGGCTACACCTTC.

The chain carries TRBV7-9 and TRBJ1-2; D not resolved. Trimming cost V 3 bases and J 6 bases, with 5 bases left between them. CDR1 and CDR2 from the germline V gene are SEHNR and FQNEAQ (reference sequence). CDR3 length: 11 residues. The CDR3 DNA sequence: TGTGCCAGCAGCTTCCAGGATGGCTACACCTTC. As protein: CASSFQDGYTF. The full variable domain, rest sourced from reference TRBV7-9 and TRBJ1-2, is DTGVSQNPRHKITKRGQNVTFRCDPISEHNRLYWYRQTLGQGPEFLTYFQNEAQLEKSRLLSDRFSAERPKGSFSTLEIQRTEQGDSAMYLCASSFQDGYTFGSGTRLTVV.

V and J are TRBV7-8 and TRBJ2-1; TRBD2 aligns across 7 bases. The CDR3 is 16 amino acids. The V and J ends lost 4 bases and 7 bases, in that order; junction bases with no gene match: 13. CDR1 is SGHVS and CDR2 is FQNEAQ in the germline V gene. CDR3 sequence (DNA): TGTGCCAGCAGCTCCCTGCTAGGCGGGGGAGGGAATGAGCAGTTCTTC. Encoded protein: CASSSLLGGGGNEQFF.

The chain recombines TRBV5-4 with TRBJ2-3, with TRBD2 matching over 7 bases. The CDR3 extends over 14 amino acids. After removal of 4 bases from V and 1 base from J, the junction contained 3 bases not matched to a gene. Germline V gene data show CDR1 as SGHNT and CDR2 as YYREEE (reference sequence). CDR3 sequence: CASSRGEGTDTQYF. The DNA for the CDR3 is TGTGCCAGCAGCCGGGGGGAGGGCACAGATACGCAGTATTTT.